This T cell receptor (beta chain) was identified in a study of neurological immune-mediated disorders. Study results and limitations: Phylogenetic grouping assigned the repertoires of 18 of 34 multiple sclerosis patients to one related-CDR3 cluster, which constitutes a possible signature. Across subjects, expanded clones had no CDR3 amino acid sequences in common, pointing to private repertoires in all groups.

Looked up from germline, CDR1 is DFQATT and CDR2 is SNEGSKA (reference sequence). CDR3 length: 13 residues. The V end was cut by 7 bases, the J end by 1 base, with 13 bases between. This clonotype was found many times. The antigen is not known. One entry per CDR3 protein, called by TCRdb with MiXCR from the 5' RACE reads. The sample contains 50,000 or so distinct CDR3 sequences, around 3.4% of which appear only once. This chain connects TRBV20-1 to TRBJ1-1; D perhaps matches TRBD1 (6 bases). This receptor was identified in a woman between 55 and 75 years old with multiple sclerosis. Sequencing input: PBMCs. The CDR3 nucleotides read TGCAGTGAACGGGGACAATGGAACACTGAAGCTTTCTTT. Protein: CSERGQWNTEAFF.